This is a list of T cell receptor beta chains from one sample in a study of T cell repertoires in cytomegalovirus infection. TCRdb ran MiXCR on the reads and lists one entry per CDR3 protein. The profile shows over 150,000 distinct CDR3 sequences, around 14% of them singletons. Material for sequencing was PBMCs. The receptors here all came from a human donor in good health (CMV status not recorded). Some clones in this sample may be carry-over from other donors' samples. The CDR3 runs from the conserved cysteine through the conserved F or W. The D gene is left open where the match is weak. Size tells how often a clone was seen (once, few, many) or the class of an expanded clone, and some rows leave it out.

TRBJ2-1	many	TRBV7-8	NA	CALSGTSGSNEQFF	TGTGCTCTTTCCGGTACTAGTGGCTCTAATGAGCAGTTCTTC
TRBJ1-5	NA	TRBV12-3/TRBV12-4	TRBD1	CASSRIDRVDQPQHF	TGTGCCAGCAGTAGAATAGACAGGGTTGATCAGCCCCAGCATTTT
TRBJ1-4	many	TRBV7-2	NA	CASSFGTATNEKLFF	TGTGCCAGCAGCTTTGGGACTGCAACTAATGAAAAACTGTTTTTT
TRBJ1-5	many	TRBV7-2	NA	CASSFGLMGGNQPQHF	TGTGCCAGCAGCTTCGGCCTGATGGGGGGCAATCAGCCCCAGCATTTT
TRBJ2-2	few	TRBV12-5	NA	CASGLVRAGELFF	TGTGCTAGTGGTTTGGTACGGGCGGGGGAGCTGTTTTTT
TRBJ2-3	many	TRBV15	NA	CATSPRSPRADTQYF	TGTGCCACCAGCCCCCGAAGTCCTCGCGCAGATACGCAGTATTTT
TRBJ2-7	few	TRBV20-1	NA	CSAGTTYEQYF	TGCAGTGCTGGGACGACCTACGAGCAGTACTTC
TRBJ1-1	NA	TRBV6-6	NA	CASRVAAEAFF	TGTGCCAGCAGGGTGGCCGCTGAAGCTTTCTTT
TRBJ2-6	many	TRBV19	NA	CASSPGTGANVLTF	TGTGCCAGTAGCCCAGGGACTGGGGCCAACGTCCTGACTTTC
TRBJ2-2	few	TRBV5-4	TRBD2	CASSLKAGGPGNTGELFF	TGTGCCAGCAGCTTGAAAGCGGGGGGGCCGGGGAACACCGGGGAGCTGTTTTTT
TRBJ1-5	few	TRBV11-2	NA	CASSLEGGFNQPQHF	TGTGCCAGCAGCTTAGAAGGGGGGTTTAATCAGCCCCAGCATTTT
TRBJ2-7	NA	TRBV28	TRBD2	CASTISPTLAGVHEQYF	TGTGCCAGCACCATCTCCCCAACACTAGCGGGAGTCCACGAGCAGTACTTC
TRBJ1-2	NA	TRBV29-1	NA	CSVPTSIGGYTF	TGCAGCGTTCCGACAAGTATCGGTGGCTACACCTTC
TRBJ1-2	few	TRBV4-1	NA	CASSQGTGLTSLYGYTF	TGCGCCAGCAGCCAAGGGACGGGCCTTACTTCACTCTATGGCTACACCTTC
TRBJ1-2	few	TRBV7-9	NA	CASSLVSERNYGYTF	TGTGCCAGCAGCTTAGTCTCCGAGCGGAACTATGGCTACACCTTC
TRBJ2-5	many	TRBV7-9	NA	CASSLRGQIQETQYF	TGTGCCAGCAGCTTGAGGGGACAAATACAAGAGACCCAGTACTTC
TRBJ1-1	many	TRBV7-3	NA	CASSLDGGQHEAFF	TGTGCCAGCAGCTTAGATGGGGGGCAGCATGAAGCTTTCTTT
TRBJ2-5	NA	TRBV29-1	NA	CSANVAGETQYF	TGCAGCGCCAATGTAGCTGGGGAGACCCAGTACTTC
TRBJ2-3	few	TRBV30	NA	CAWRGGDTQYF	TGTGCCTGGAGGGGCGGAGATACGCAGTATTTT
TRBJ2-3	few	TRBV7-2	NA	CASSLVASATDTQYF	TGTGCCAGCAGCTTAGTGGCTAGCGCCACAGATACGCAGTATTTT
TRBJ2-1	many	TRBV12-3/TRBV12-4	NA	CASSSTQVVNEQFF	TGTGCCAGCAGTTCCACACAGGTGGTCAATGAGCAGTTCTTC
TRBJ2-2	many	TRBV7-2	NA	CASSFSGDGGELFF	TGTGCCAGCAGCTTTTCGGGGGACGGCGGGGAGCTGTTTTTT
TRBJ2-1	NA	TRBV6-2/TRBV6-3	NA	CASTSSRGHYNEQFF	TGTGCCAGCACCTCTAGCCGGGGGCACTACAATGAGCAGTTCTTC
TRBJ2-3	NA	TRBV6-1	TRBD2	CASSISGMGTDTQYF	TGTGCCAGCAGTATTAGCGGGATGGGGACAGATACGCAGTATTTT
TRBJ2-5	few	TRBV28	NA	CASSPPGSVETQYF	TGTGCCAGCAGTCCCCCGGGTAGCGTAGAGACCCAGTACTTC
TRBJ2-7	NA	TRBV5-4	TRBD1	CASRSGQGPYEQYF	TGTGCCAGCAGATCGGGACAGGGCCCCTACGAGCAGTACTTC
TRBJ1-4	NA	TRBV2	NA	CASGPTGTRAEKLFF	TGTGCCAGCGGCCCGACGGGGACCAGGGCTGAAAAACTGTTTTTT
TRBJ2-5	few	TRBV7-2	NA	CASSLESLGGSRETQYF	TGTGCCAGCAGCTTAGAGAGCCTGGGGGGAAGCAGGGAGACCCAGTACTTC
TRBJ1-6	many	TRBV7-2	NA	CASSLIPGPMAHLHF	TGTGCCAGCAGCTTAATTCCAGGGCCCATGGCGCACCTCCACTTT
TRBJ2-2	few	TRBV28	TRBD2	CASSSTIGTSDLAGELFF	TGTGCCAGCAGTTCCACTATCGGGACTAGCGACTTAGCCGGGGAGCTGTTTTTT
TRBJ2-2	many	TRBV12-3/TRBV12-4	NA	CASLLGTPNTGELFF	TGTGCCAGCCTCCTTGGGACGCCGAACACCGGGGAGCTGTTTTTT
TRBJ1-2	NA	TRBV29-1	TRBD1	CSVVLGQGNYGYTF	TGCAGCGTGGTCCTTGGACAGGGGAACTATGGCTACACCTTC
TRBJ2-1	many	TRBV12-3/TRBV12-4	TRBD2	CASSPAGGQSSYNEQFF	TGTGCCAGCAGTCCAGCGGGAGGGCAAAGCTCCTACAATGAGCAGTTCTTC
TRBJ2-7	many	TRBV7-2	NA	CASSPLYGYEQYF	TGTGCCAGCAGCCCCCTTTACGGATACGAGCAGTACTTC
TRBJ1-3	NA	TRBV29-1	NA	CSVDPGNSGNTIYF	TGCAGCGTTGATCCAGGGAACTCTGGAAACACCATATATTTT
TRBJ1-1	many	TRBV11-2	NA	CASSLSGANTEAFF	TGTGCCAGCAGCTTAAGTGGGGCGAACACTGAAGCTTTCTTT
TRBJ2-1	NA	TRBV6-4	NA	CASSDKGSPYNEQFF	TGTGCCAGCAGTGACAAGGGGTCCCCATACAATGAGCAGTTCTTC
TRBJ2-3	NA	TRBV7-9	TRBD1	CASSSWTGGNTDTQYF	TGTGCCAGCAGCTCGTGGACAGGGGGAAACACAGATACGCAGTATTTT
TRBJ1-1	NA	TRBV6-8	NA	CASGGDTEAFF	TGTGCCAGCGGGGGGGATACTGAAGCTTTCTTT
TRBJ2-7	many	TRBV12-5	NA	CASALGTLGTYEQYF	TGTGCTAGTGCCCTCGGGACATTGGGTACCTACGAGCAGTACTTC
TRBJ2-7	many	TRBV7-6	NA	CASGSSYEQYF	TGTGCCAGCGGGAGCTCCTACGAGCAGTACTTC
TRBJ2-4	NA	TRBV29-1	NA	CSVEDNRDIQYF	TGCAGCGTTGAAGACAACAGGGACATTCAGTACTTC
TRBJ1-4	many	TRBV2	NA	CASKKDRTNEKLFF	TGTGCCAGCAAGAAGGACAGAACAAATGAAAAACTGTTTTTT
TRBJ2-2	many	TRBV7-2	NA	CASSLVILNTGELFF	TGTGCCAGCAGCTTGGTAATCCTAAACACCGGGGAGCTGTTTTTT
TRBJ2-3	many	TRBV19	TRBD2	CASSIGTSGRADTQYF	TGTGCCAGTAGCATTGGGACTAGCGGGAGAGCAGATACGCAGTATTTT
TRBJ2-5	many	TRBV28	NA	CASSFVFQETQYF	TGTGCCAGCAGTTTCGTGTTCCAAGAGACCCAGTACTTC
TRBJ2-7	many	TRBV6-1	NA	CASRIPSGPAYEQYF	TGTGCCAGCAGGATCCCCTCGGGGCCCGCCTACGAGCAGTACTTC
TRBJ2-7	many	TRBV7-2	NA	CASSMRQAYEQYF	TGTGCCAGCAGCATGAGACAGGCCTACGAGCAGTACTTC
TRBJ1-1	NA	TRBV23-1	TRBD1	CASSRQGPSEAFF	TGCGCCAGCAGTCGACAGGGGCCATCTGAAGCTTTCTTT
TRBJ2-7	many	TRBV6-1	NA	CASTFSRGEQYF	TGTGCCAGCACCTTTTCCAGGGGAGAGCAGTACTTC
TRBJ1-1	NA	TRBV18	NA	CASSQLQMNTEAFF	TGTGCCAGCTCACAACTACAGATGAACACTGAAGCTTTCTTT
TRBJ1-5	NA	TRBV6-2/TRBV6-3	NA	CASSPRVSGNQPQHF	TGTGCCAGCAGCCCCAGGGTAAGCGGCAATCAGCCCCAGCATTTT
TRBJ1-1	NA	TRBV7-6	NA	CASSPYPTEGAFF	TGTGCCAGCAGCCCCTACCCCACCGAGGGGGCTTTCTTT
TRBJ1-1	many	TRBV7-4	NA	CASSLRQVTMNTEAFF	TGTGCCAGCAGCCTACGACAGGTTACTATGAACACTGAAGCTTTCTTT
TRBJ1-1	NA	TRBV4-1	NA	CASSQDSREGEAFF	TGCGCCAGCAGCCAAGATTCGAGGGAAGGAGAAGCTTTCTTT
TRBJ2-7	few	TRBV7-9	TRBD2	CASSLSGGGRFGQYF	TGTGCCAGCAGCTTATCAGGCGGGGGGCGGTTCGGGCAGTACTTC